The entry below describes one TCR beta chain. Antigen specificity is unknown. The data stem from a study of a mutant IDH1 vaccine in newly diagnosed glioma. Profiling relied on immunoSEQ multiplex PCR, and the TCRdb table lists in-frame clones only, not all of them. This table holds around 32,000 clones, approximately 79% found once. Germline CDR1 is LNHDA and CDR2 is SQIVND (reference sequence). The CDR3 is made up of 14 amino acids. The V end was cut by 6 bases, the J end by 3 bases, with 13 bases between. Time point here: week 35, safety follow-up. One vaccine dose held 300 ug of mutant IDH1 20-mer peptide and came with topical imiquimod.

The rearrangement joins TRBV19 to TRBJ2-3; D is possibly TRBD1 (6 bases). Sequences were derived from PBMCs, sampled from a glioma patient whose treatment included an IDH1 peptide vaccine. The source of this sequence is a woman in her twenties or thirties with glioma. Some clones in this sample may be carry-over from other donors' samples. The CDR3 loop is CASRFSGATDTQYF. CDR3 bases: TGTGCCAGTAGGTTCTCAGGGGCAACAGATACGCAGTATTTT.